A selection of T cell receptor beta chains follows, all from one sample in a study of blood T cell repertoires in COVID-19. TCRdb's table, derived via immunoSEQ multiplex PCR, lists solely in-frame clones and lacks some. The sample yields about 49,000 clones, around 83% seen once. Sequencing input: peripheral blood. The receptors were sampled from a man between 40 and 49 years old with active COVID-19. The CDR3 runs from the conserved cysteine through the conserved F or W. Each record gives: clone size, V gene, J gene, D gene, CDR3 protein, CDR3 DNA. The D gene is left open where the match is weak. Clone size is given for some rows only: seen once, a few or many times, or a class if the clone is expanded.

abundance: -
v_gene: TRBV9
j_gene: TRBJ2-1
d_gene: TRBD1
CDR3aa: CASSATGTVYNEQFF
CDR3nt: TGTGCCAGCAGCGCTACCGGGACAGTGTACAATGAGCAGTTCTTC

abundance: few
v_gene: TRBV28
j_gene: TRBJ2-7
d_gene: TRBD1
CDR3aa: CASSPGGSGQGPAEQYF
CDR3nt: TGTGCCAGCAGCCCCGGGGGTTCCGGACAGGGGCCCGCCGAGCAGTACTTC

abundance: -
v_gene: TRBV28
j_gene: TRBJ1-1
d_gene: TRBD1
CDR3aa: CALSSGQGITEAFF
CDR3nt: TGTGCCTTATCTTCGGGACAGGGGATCACTGAAGCTTTCTTT

abundance: -
v_gene: TRBV7-6
j_gene: TRBJ2-1
d_gene: -
CDR3aa: CASTRFVDVGERGEQFF
CDR3nt: TGTGCCAGCACCCGATTCGTCGACGTGGGAGAGAGAGGTGAGCAGTTCTTC

abundance: -
v_gene: TRBV30
j_gene: TRBJ1-6
d_gene: -
CDR3aa: CAWTLGGLGNSPLHF
CDR3nt: TGTGCCTGGACTTTGGGGGGGCTGGGAAATTCACCCCTCCACTTT

abundance: -
v_gene: TRBV5-4
j_gene: TRBJ1-1
d_gene: -
CDR3aa: CASSPDYMNTEAFF
CDR3nt: TGTGCCAGCAGTCCGGACTATATGAACACTGAAGCTTTCTTT

abundance: once
v_gene: TRBV2
j_gene: TRBJ1-1
d_gene: -
CDR3aa: CASSGDEGNTEAFF
CDR3nt: TGTGCCAGCAGCGGCGATGAGGGGAACACTGAAGCTTTCTTT

abundance: -
v_gene: TRBV28
j_gene: TRBJ2-7
d_gene: -
CDR3aa: CASIRATPAVEQYF
CDR3nt: TGTGCCAGCATTCGCGCGACACCCGCCGTCGAGCAGTACTTC

abundance: -
v_gene: TRBV7-9
j_gene: TRBJ2-6
d_gene: TRBD2
CDR3aa: CASTFLGGVAGANVLTF
CDR3nt: TGTGCCAGTACCTTCCTGGGAGGGGTGGCTGGGGCCAACGTCCTGACTTTC

abundance: -
v_gene: TRBV5-1
j_gene: TRBJ1-4
d_gene: -
CDR3aa: CASSLAGSNEKLFF
CDR3nt: TGCGCCAGCAGCTTGGCCGGTTCCAATGAAAAACTGTTTTTT

abundance: -
v_gene: TRBV28
j_gene: TRBJ1-1
d_gene: -
CDR3aa: CASSLMSGEDSNTEAFF
CDR3nt: TGTGCCAGCAGTTTAATGAGCGGAGAGGACTCGAACACTGAAGCTTTCTTT

abundance: -
v_gene: TRBV6-1
j_gene: TRBJ2-2
d_gene: -
CDR3aa: CASSERGGANTGELFF
CDR3nt: TGTGCCAGCAGTGAACGGGGCGGGGCGAACACCGGGGAGCTGTTTTTT

abundance: -
v_gene: TRBV28
j_gene: TRBJ2-5
d_gene: TRBD2
CDR3aa: CASGRPGLAGEETQYF
CDR3nt: TGTGCCAGCGGGCGCCCAGGACTAGCCGGAGAAGAGACCCAGTACTTC

abundance: -
v_gene: TRBV7-8
j_gene: TRBJ2-3
d_gene: TRBD2
CDR3aa: CASSFSGRAPDTQYF
CDR3nt: TGTGCCAGCAGCTTCAGCGGGAGGGCCCCAGATACGCAGTATTTT

abundance: -
v_gene: TRBV3-1/TRBV3-2
j_gene: TRBJ1-3
d_gene: -
CDR3aa: CASSPRVQGNTIYF
CDR3nt: TGTGCCAGCAGCCCCAGGGTCCAAGGAAACACCATATATTTT

abundance: -
v_gene: TRBV7-9
j_gene: TRBJ2-3
d_gene: TRBD1
CDR3aa: CASSFGQGETDTQYF
CDR3nt: TGTGCCAGCAGCTTCGGACAGGGGGAAACAGATACGCAGTATTTT

abundance: medium-sized
v_gene: TRBV6-1
j_gene: TRBJ2-1
d_gene: TRBD2
CDR3aa: CASSERTSGRVPSSYNEQFF
CDR3nt: TGTGCCAGCAGTGAGAGGACTAGCGGGAGGGTTCCGAGCTCCTACAATGAGCAGTTCTTC

abundance: -
v_gene: TRBV27
j_gene: TRBJ2-3
d_gene: TRBD1
CDR3aa: CASSSRDRRYTQYF
CDR3nt: TGTGCCAGCAGTTCAAGGGACAGGAGGTATACGCAGTATTTT

abundance: -
v_gene: TRBV10-2
j_gene: TRBJ2-7
d_gene: -
CDR3aa: CASSDAEQLIPYEQYF
CDR3nt: TGCGCCAGCAGTGACGCTGAACAGCTAATTCCCTACGAGCAGTACTTC

abundance: -
v_gene: TRBV11-2
j_gene: TRBJ1-2
d_gene: -
CDR3aa: CASSLEDGRGEGGSGYTF
CDR3nt: TGTGCCAGCAGCTTAGAAGATGGGAGGGGTGAAGGGGGAAGCGGCTACACCTTC

abundance: -
v_gene: TRBV28
j_gene: TRBJ2-7
d_gene: -
CDR3aa: CASSLQGQTYEQYF
CDR3nt: TGTGCCAGCAGTTTACAGGGACAAACCTACGAGCAGTACTTC

abundance: -
v_gene: TRBV5-1
j_gene: TRBJ2-5
d_gene: -
CDR3aa: CASSSPRGETQYF
CDR3nt: TGCGCCAGCAGCTCCCCTAGAGGGGAGACCCAGTACTTC

abundance: -
v_gene: TRBV10-1
j_gene: TRBJ1-2
d_gene: -
CDR3aa: CASSESTGSLHGYTF
CDR3nt: TGCGCCAGCAGTGAGTCGACGGGGTCCCTACATGGCTACACCTTC

abundance: -
v_gene: TRBV19
j_gene: TRBJ2-1
d_gene: TRBD2
CDR3aa: CASSRLAGKQFF
CDR3nt: TGTGCCAGTAGTAGGCTAGCGGGTAAGCAGTTCTTC

abundance: -
v_gene: TRBV12-3/TRBV12-4
j_gene: TRBJ2-1
d_gene: -
CDR3aa: CASTRRQANEQFF
CDR3nt: TGTGCCAGCACCCGAAGACAGGCCAATGAGCAGTTCTTC

abundance: -
v_gene: TRBV28
j_gene: TRBJ2-6
d_gene: -
CDR3aa: CASSSVGDSGANVLTF
CDR3nt: TGTGCCAGCAGTTCTGTGGGAGACTCTGGGGCCAACGTCCTGACTTTC

abundance: -
v_gene: TRBV11-2
j_gene: TRBJ2-3
d_gene: TRBD2
CDR3aa: CASSLLAGSTDTQYF
CDR3nt: TGTGCCAGCAGCTTACTAGCGGGGAGCACAGATACGCAGTATTTT

abundance: -
v_gene: TRBV6-5
j_gene: TRBJ2-3
d_gene: -
CDR3aa: CASSRPATTDTQYF
CDR3nt: TGTGCCAGCTCCAGGCCTGCTACGACAGATACGCAGTATTTT

abundance: -
v_gene: TRBV5-6
j_gene: TRBJ2-2
d_gene: -
CDR3aa: CASSLAGGNTGELFF
CDR3nt: TGTGCCAGCAGCTTGGCCGGGGGGAACACCGGGGAGCTGTTTTTT

abundance: -
v_gene: TRBV6-5
j_gene: TRBJ1-5
d_gene: -
CDR3aa: CASRRSPTTPQHF
CDR3nt: TGTGCCAGCAGGCGTAGCCCAACGACGCCCCAGCATTTT

abundance: -
v_gene: TRBV18
j_gene: TRBJ2-1
d_gene: TRBD2
CDR3aa: CASSLPRTSGSWNEQFF
CDR3nt: TGTGCCAGCTCACTCCCTAGGACTAGCGGGAGTTGGAATGAGCAGTTCTTC

abundance: -
v_gene: TRBV28
j_gene: TRBJ1-4
d_gene: TRBD1
CDR3aa: CASNRDRQNEKLFF
CDR3nt: TGTGCCAGCAACAGGGACAGGCAGAATGAAAAACTGTTTTTT

abundance: once
v_gene: TRBV6-5
j_gene: TRBJ2-7
d_gene: -
CDR3aa: CASSYSKGQGYKQYF
CDR3nt: TGTGCCAGCAGTTACTCGAAGGGGCAGGGATACAAGCAGTACTTC

abundance: -
v_gene: TRBV4-2
j_gene: TRBJ2-3
d_gene: TRBD2
CDR3aa: CASSQDWGLAGVGTDTQYF
CDR3nt: TGTGCCAGCAGCCAAGATTGGGGACTAGCGGGAGTCGGCACAGATACGCAGTATTTT

abundance: few
v_gene: TRBV30
j_gene: TRBJ1-2
d_gene: -
CDR3aa: CAWSAGEYGYTF
CDR3nt: TGTGCCTGGAGCGCAGGGGAGTATGGCTACACCTTC

abundance: -
v_gene: TRBV27
j_gene: TRBJ2-6
d_gene: -
CDR3aa: CASRESGANVLTF
CDR3nt: TGTGCCAGCAGAGAGTCTGGGGCCAACGTCCTGACTTTC

abundance: few
v_gene: TRBV6-2/TRBV6-3
j_gene: TRBJ2-4
d_gene: -
CDR3aa: CASSYSGAANIQYF
CDR3nt: TGTGCCAGCAGTTACTCAGGGGCGGCAAACATTCAGTACTTC

abundance: -
v_gene: TRBV11-2
j_gene: TRBJ2-7
d_gene: TRBD2
CDR3aa: CASSPAGVANEQYF
CDR3nt: TGTGCCAGCAGTCCAGCGGGAGTTGCCAACGAGCAGTACTTC

abundance: -
v_gene: TRBV29-1
j_gene: TRBJ2-5
d_gene: -
CDR3aa: CSVEDGREGSEGTQYF
CDR3nt: TGCAGCGTTGAAGATGGCAGGGAAGGATCGGAGGGGACCCAGTACTTC

abundance: -
v_gene: TRBV4-1
j_gene: TRBJ1-4
d_gene: -
CDR3aa: CASRQVFGTNEKLFF
CDR3nt: TGCGCCAGCAGACAGGTCTTTGGGACTAATGAAAAACTGTTTTTT

abundance: -
v_gene: TRBV18
j_gene: TRBJ1-4
d_gene: -
CDR3aa: CASSPPSNEKLFF
CDR3nt: TGTGCCAGCTCACCACCCTCTAATGAAAAACTGTTTTTT

abundance: few
v_gene: TRBV5-1
j_gene: TRBJ2-7
d_gene: TRBD1
CDR3aa: CASSLGQGPYEQYF
CDR3nt: TGCGCCAGCAGCTTGGGACAGGGGCCCTACGAGCAGTACTTC

abundance: -
v_gene: TRBV2
j_gene: TRBJ2-3
d_gene: TRBD2
CDR3aa: CASRGLAGGTDTQYF
CDR3nt: TGTGCCAGCAGGGGACTAGCGGGAGGCACAGATACGCAGTATTTT

abundance: -
v_gene: TRBV6-1
j_gene: TRBJ2-1
d_gene: -
CDR3aa: CASSDLDRPFIYNEQFF
CDR3nt: TGTGCCAGCAGTGATCTGGACAGACCCTTTATTTACAATGAGCAGTTCTTC

abundance: -
v_gene: TRBV5-1
j_gene: TRBJ2-1
d_gene: TRBD2
CDR3aa: CASSLASGSSYNEQFF
CDR3nt: TGCGCCAGCAGCTTGGCTAGCGGGAGCTCCTACAATGAGCAGTTCTTC

abundance: -
v_gene: TRBV30
j_gene: TRBJ2-1
d_gene: TRBD2
CDR3aa: CAWALAGVYIEQFF
CDR3nt: TGTGCCTGGGCACTAGCGGGAGTATACATTGAGCAGTTCTTC

abundance: -
v_gene: TRBV18
j_gene: TRBJ1-2
d_gene: -
CDR3aa: CASSPVQREGYTF
CDR3nt: TGTGCCAGCTCACCGGTTCAACGGGAGGGCTACACCTTC

abundance: once
v_gene: TRBV5-1
j_gene: TRBJ2-2
d_gene: TRBD2
CDR3aa: CASSLGLAGVDTGELFF
CDR3nt: TGCGCCAGCAGCTTGGGACTAGCGGGAGTGGACACCGGGGAGCTGTTTTTT

abundance: -
v_gene: TRBV11-3
j_gene: TRBJ1-2
d_gene: -
CDR3aa: CANPYNRRSGYTF
CDR3nt: TGTGCCAACCCCTACAACAGGAGAAGTGGCTACACCTTC

abundance: -
v_gene: TRBV30
j_gene: TRBJ2-1
d_gene: -
CDR3aa: CAWWQGSYNEQFF
CDR3nt: TGTGCCTGGTGGCAGGGCTCCTACAATGAGCAGTTCTTC

abundance: -
v_gene: TRBV13
j_gene: TRBJ2-2
d_gene: -
CDR3aa: CASSLSDHWTDSNTGELFF
CDR3nt: TGTGCCAGCAGCTTATCAGATCATTGGACAGATTCGAACACCGGGGAGCTGTTTTTT

abundance: -
v_gene: TRBV11-2
j_gene: TRBJ2-3
d_gene: -
CDR3aa: CASSLDRGTDTQYF
CDR3nt: TGTGCCAGCAGCCTAGATAGGGGTACAGATACGCAGTATTTT

abundance: -
v_gene: TRBV7-3
j_gene: TRBJ2-7
d_gene: TRBD1
CDR3aa: CASSWGQGDSYEQYF
CDR3nt: TGTGCCAGCAGCTGGGGACAGGGCGACTCCTACGAGCAGTACTTC

abundance: -
v_gene: TRBV5-6
j_gene: TRBJ2-1
d_gene: -
CDR3aa: CASSRTYRDLYNEQFF
CDR3nt: TGTGCCAGCAGCCGTACCTACAGGGATCTTTACAATGAGCAGTTCTTC

abundance: once
v_gene: TRBV7-3
j_gene: TRBJ2-1
d_gene: -
CDR3aa: CASSRARGGPYNEQFF
CDR3nt: TGTGCCAGCAGCCGCGCTCGAGGCGGGCCGTACAATGAGCAGTTCTTC

abundance: -
v_gene: TRBV19
j_gene: TRBJ1-2
d_gene: -
CDR3aa: CASSLRGNYGYTF
CDR3nt: TGTGCCAGTAGTCTTCGGGGGAACTATGGCTACACCTTC

abundance: -
v_gene: TRBV7-3
j_gene: TRBJ2-1
d_gene: -
CDR3aa: CASSLSAGPSYNEQFF
CDR3nt: TGTGCCAGCAGCTTATCAGCGGGTCCCTCCTACAATGAGCAGTTCTTC

abundance: -
v_gene: TRBV5-1
j_gene: TRBJ2-7
d_gene: -
CDR3aa: CASSFLIRDYEQYF
CDR3nt: TGCGCCAGCAGCTTCCTCATTCGGGACTACGAGCAGTACTTC